Listed below are T cell receptor beta chains from one sample, sequenced in a study of naive CD8 T cells in extremely preterm neonates. Clones were read by immunoSEQ multiplex PCR, and TCRdb kept only the in-frame ones, dropping some. The data hold about 6,100 clones, with 95% to 99% observed a single time. Material: naive CD8+ T cells from cord blood. Source of these receptors: a newborn in good health. The CDR3 runs from the conserved cysteine through the conserved F or W. Not every row has a clone size; where given, it reads once, few, many or a size class.

TRBV4-1	TRBJ2-1	16	-	CASSQSPLTGGNEQFF
TRBV4-1	TRBJ2-7	19	once	CASSQDYSTLAGPDYEQYF
TRBV9	TRBJ2-1	12	-	CASSTPRDWQFF
TRBV19	TRBJ1-4	18	-	CASSTPGGGASPGEKLFF
TRBV7-8	TRBJ2-1	16	-	CASSLAWRGAYNEQFF
TRBV4-1	TRBJ1-5	14	-	CASSRQGSNQPQHF
TRBV6-5	TRBJ2-7	14	-	CASSYSGLVYEQYF
TRBV4-2	TRBJ2-5	18	-	CASSQVGLAGGPEGTQYF
TRBV7-9	TRBJ1-5	18	-	CASSLGGPGKGGNQPQHF
TRBV29-1	TRBJ2-1	15	-	CSVLIPGLAGVEQFF
TRBV9	TRBJ1-4	16	-	CASSPSGGGSNEKLFF
TRBV5-1	TRBJ2-7	14	-	CASSFGSGSYEQYF
TRBV27	TRBJ2-7	15	once	CASSQNAAGGPEQYF
TRBV5-8	TRBJ2-2	15	-	CASSLGTGNTGELFF
TRBV19	TRBJ1-4	14	-	CASSMGGFNEKLFF
TRBV29-1	TRBJ2-7	14	-	CSATNPDRGREQYF
TRBV5-3	TRBJ2-1	17	-	CARSLGQGRTSGVEQFF